What follows is one TCR beta chain and its context. Generated by immunoSEQ multiplex PCR, the TCRdb table keeps only in-frame clones and is missing some. The data show 300,000 to 400,000 clones, 80% to 90% seen once. The V and J ends lost 0 bases and 4 bases respectively, with 13 bases between them. The CDR3 extends over 15 amino acids. The germline CDR1 and CDR2 sequences are MNHEY and SVGAGI. The data originate from a study of blood T cell repertoires in COVID-19. The sample was peripheral blood. The chain couples TRBV6-5 to TRBJ2-7; D is possibly TRBD2 (7 bases). This clonotype originated in a man aged 30 to 39 with COVID-19, enrolled during active disease. In DNA form, the CDR3 reads TGTGCCAGCAGTTACTCGGGGGGGGCCCTTTACGAGCAGTACTTC. This sequence encodes CASSYSGGALYEQYF.